This TCR beta chain was documented in a study of cytomegalovirus exposure and HLA in healthy donors. The CDR3 totals 16 residues. The germline V and J ends were trimmed by 6 bases and 0 bases, with 18 bases remaining between them. CDR1 is MNHEY and CDR2 is SMNVEV in the germline V gene (reference sequence). The PCR employed 60 Vbeta primers together with 13 Jbeta primers. This table comes from immunoSEQ multiplex PCR, and its TCRdb copy is limited to in-frame clones, with some not included. The sample includes approximately 80,000 clones. V and J are TRBV27 and TRBJ2-7, with D unclear. This clonotype originated in a woman aged 30 to 39 in good health and CMV-seronegative. Sequencing was done on a sample of PBMCs. The CDR3, as DNA: TGTGCCAGCAGCCCCAAACACGGGTCCCCCTCCTACGAGCAGTACTTC. It is translated as CASSPKHGSPSYEQYF.